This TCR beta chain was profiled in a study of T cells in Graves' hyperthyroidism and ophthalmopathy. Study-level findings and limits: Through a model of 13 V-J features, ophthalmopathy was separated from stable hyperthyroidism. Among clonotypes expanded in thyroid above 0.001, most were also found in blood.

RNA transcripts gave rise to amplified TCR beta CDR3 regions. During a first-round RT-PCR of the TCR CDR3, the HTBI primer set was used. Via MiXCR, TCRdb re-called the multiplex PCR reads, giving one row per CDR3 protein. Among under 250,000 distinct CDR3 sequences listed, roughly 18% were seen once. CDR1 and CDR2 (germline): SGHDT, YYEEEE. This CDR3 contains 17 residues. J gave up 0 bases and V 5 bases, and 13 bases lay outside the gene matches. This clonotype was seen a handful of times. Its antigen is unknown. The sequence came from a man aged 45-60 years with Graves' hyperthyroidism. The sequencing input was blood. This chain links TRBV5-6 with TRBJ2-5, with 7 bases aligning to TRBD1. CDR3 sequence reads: CASRKYRGDLYQETQYF. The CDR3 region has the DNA TGTGCCAGCAGAAAATACAGGGGAGATCTGTACCAAGAGACCCAGTACTTC. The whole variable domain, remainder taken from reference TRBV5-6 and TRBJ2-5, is DAGVTQSPTHLIKTRGQQVTLRCSPKSGHDTVSWYQQALGQGPQFIFQYYEEEERQRGNFPDRFSGHQFPNYSSELNVNALLLGDSALYLCASRKYRGDLYQETQYFGPGTRLLVL.